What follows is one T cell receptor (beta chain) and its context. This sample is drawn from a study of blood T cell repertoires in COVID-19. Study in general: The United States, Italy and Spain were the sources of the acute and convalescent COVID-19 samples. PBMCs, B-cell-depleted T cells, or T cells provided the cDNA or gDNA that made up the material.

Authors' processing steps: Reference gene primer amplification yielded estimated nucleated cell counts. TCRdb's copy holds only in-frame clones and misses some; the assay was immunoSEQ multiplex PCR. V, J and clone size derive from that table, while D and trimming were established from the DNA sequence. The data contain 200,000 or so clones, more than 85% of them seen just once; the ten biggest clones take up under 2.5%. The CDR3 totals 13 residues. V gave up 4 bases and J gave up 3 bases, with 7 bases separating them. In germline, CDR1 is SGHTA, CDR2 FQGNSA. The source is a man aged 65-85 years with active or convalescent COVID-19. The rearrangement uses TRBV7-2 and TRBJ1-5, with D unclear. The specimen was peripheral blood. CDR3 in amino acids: CASSSNNNQPQHF. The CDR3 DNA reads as TGTGCCAGCAGCTCCAACAACAATCAGCCCCAGCATTTT.